Described below is a single T cell receptor beta chain sequence and its context. As yet, its antigen is unknown. This entry is derived from a study of cytomegalovirus exposure and HLA in healthy donors. Whole-study findings and limits: Across all donors, roughly uniform sequencing depth was an assumption of the presence/absence analyses.

PCR used 60 Vbeta primers and 13 Jbeta primers. Produced via immunoSEQ multiplex PCR; TCRdb's table is partial and in-frame only. The data show about 62,000 clones, under 80% seen once. Trimming cost V 8 bases and J 2 bases; bases outside gene matches: 3. CDR3 length: 14 amino acids. CDR1 MNHEY and CDR2 SVGAGI come from the germline V gene. The TCR comes from a woman aged 30 to 39 in good health and CMV-seronegative. The sample comprised PBMCs. The chain couples TRBV6-5 to TRBJ2-1, with 10 positions matching TRBD2. The CDR3 region is CASASGRAYNEQFF. For the CDR3, the DNA is TGTGCCAGCGCGAGCGGGAGGGCCTACAATGAGCAGTTCTTC.